This T cell receptor (beta chain) was identified during a study of identical twins. A single record per CDR3 protein comes from TCRdb applying MiXCR to the 5' RACE reads. Counted here are 1.5 million to 2 million distinct CDR3 sequences, about 31% occurring once; the ten biggest clones make up about 0.27%. The CDR3 is 13 residues long. V shed 3 bases, J shed 4 bases, and the junction held 2 bases outside the gene matches. CDR1 and CDR2 (germline): DFQATT, SNEGSKA (reference sequence). Remarks on this clonotype: Its antigen is not identified.

Whole-study results and caveats: Out-of-frame alpha sequences shared between twins exhibited an excess of low generation probability.

The receptor comes from a newborn girl in good health. The specimen sequenced was cord blood. The V and J genes are TRBV20-1 and TRBJ2-1; 8 nucleotides match TRBD2. CDR3 sequence (DNA): TGCAGTGCTAGCCAGCGGGAGTACAATGAGCAGTTCTTC. This translates into CSASQREYNEQFF.